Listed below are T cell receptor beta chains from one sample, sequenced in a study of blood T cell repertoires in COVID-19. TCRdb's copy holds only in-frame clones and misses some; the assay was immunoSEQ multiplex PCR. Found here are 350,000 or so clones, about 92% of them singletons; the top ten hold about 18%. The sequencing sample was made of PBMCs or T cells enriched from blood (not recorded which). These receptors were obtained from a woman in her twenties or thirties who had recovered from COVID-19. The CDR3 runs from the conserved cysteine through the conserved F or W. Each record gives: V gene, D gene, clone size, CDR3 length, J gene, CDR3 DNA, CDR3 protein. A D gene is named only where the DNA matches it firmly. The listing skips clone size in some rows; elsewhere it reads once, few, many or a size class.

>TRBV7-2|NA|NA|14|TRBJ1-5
TGTGCCAGCAGCTTAACCAGGGTCAATCAGCCCCAGCATTTT
CASSLTRVNQPQHF
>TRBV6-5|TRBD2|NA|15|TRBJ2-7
TGTGCCAGCAGCCGACTAGCGGGGGGTTCCTACGAGCAGTACTTC
CASSRLAGGSYEQYF
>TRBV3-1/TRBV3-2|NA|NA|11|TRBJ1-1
TGTGCCAGCAGCGTCCGTAGTGAAGCTTTCTTT
CASSVRSEAFF
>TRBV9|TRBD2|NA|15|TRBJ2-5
TGTGCCAGCAGCGGACTAGCGGGGGGAGGAGAGACCCAGTACTTC
CASSGLAGGGETQYF
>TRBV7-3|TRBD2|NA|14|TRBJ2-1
TGTGCCAGCAGCTTACTAGCGGGGGATGGTGAGCAGTTCTTC
CASSLLAGDGEQFF
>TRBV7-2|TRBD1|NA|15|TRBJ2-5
TGTGCCAGCAGCTTACCCGGGACAGGGGTGCGGACCCAGTACTTC
CASSLPGTGVRTQYF
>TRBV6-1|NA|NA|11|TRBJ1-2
TGTGCCAGCAGTGAACGGTATAGCTACACCTTC
CASSERYSYTF
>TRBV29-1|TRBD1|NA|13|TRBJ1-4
TGCAGCGTCCAGACAGGGGTAGCTGAAAAACTGTTTTTT
CSVQTGVAEKLFF
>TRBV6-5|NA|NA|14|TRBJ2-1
TGTGCCAGCAGTTACTTTAAACGGGGAAATGAGCAGTTCTTC
CASSYFKRGNEQFF
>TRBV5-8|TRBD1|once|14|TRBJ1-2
TGTGCCAGCAGCCAAAGACTATACAGGGGAGGCTACACCTTC
CASSQRLYRGGYTF
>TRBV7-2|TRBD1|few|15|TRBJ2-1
TGTGCCAGCAGCTCATGGACAGGGAGAGAATATGAGCAGTTCTTC
CASSSWTGREYEQFF
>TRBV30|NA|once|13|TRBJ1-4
TGTGCCTGGAGTGACGAGGGGGGGGAAAAACTGTTTTTT
CAWSDEGGEKLFF
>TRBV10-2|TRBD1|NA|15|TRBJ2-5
TGCGCCAGCAGTGGAATTGGGACAGCAGAAGAGACCCAGTACTTC
CASSGIGTAEETQYF
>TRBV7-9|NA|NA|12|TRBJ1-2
TGTGCCTGGGGGGGGCGCCTCTATGGCTACACCTTC
CAWGGRLYGYTF
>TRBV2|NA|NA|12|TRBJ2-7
TGTGCCAGCAAAGGCGGGGTGAACGAGCAGTACTTC
CASKGGVNEQYF
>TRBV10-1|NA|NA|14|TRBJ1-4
TGCGCCAGCAGCCCCTGGGGGCGACGGGAAAAACTGTTTTTT
CASSPWGRREKLFF
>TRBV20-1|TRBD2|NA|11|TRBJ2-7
TGCAGTGCGACTAGCGGGTACGAGCAGTACTTC
CSATSGYEQYF
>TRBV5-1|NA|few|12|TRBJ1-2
TGCGCCAGCAGCTCCCCAGGGGACGGCTACACCTTC
CASSSPGDGYTF
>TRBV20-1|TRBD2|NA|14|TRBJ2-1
TGCAGTGCTAGTCCAACTAGCGGTCTCAATGAGCAGTTCTTC
CSASPTSGLNEQFF
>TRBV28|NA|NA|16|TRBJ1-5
TGTGCCAGCAGTCCCCGCTCCTTGACAGAAAATCAGCCCCAGCATTTT
CASSPRSLTENQPQHF
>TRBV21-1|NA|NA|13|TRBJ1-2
TGTGCCAGCAGCAAAGTGGGTATGACAGGGCCGCTCTTC
CASSKVGMTGPLF
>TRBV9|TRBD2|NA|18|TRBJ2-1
TGTGCCAGCAGCGTGGGGACTAGCGGGGGGCGACGCCGGAATGAGCAGTTCTTC
CASSVGTSGGRRRNEQFF
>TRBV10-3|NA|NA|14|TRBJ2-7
TGTGCCATCAGTGAGTCACAGGGATCCTACGAGCAGTACTTC
CAISESQGSYEQYF
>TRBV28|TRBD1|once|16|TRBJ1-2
TGTGCCAGCAGTTTAGCCGACAGGGGGCCAGTCTATGGCTACACCTTC
CASSLADRGPVYGYTF
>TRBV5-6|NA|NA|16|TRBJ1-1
TGTGCCAGCAGCTTGTTCGGCAGGGGAGTGGTGACTGAAGCTTTCTTT
CASSLFGRGVVTEAFF
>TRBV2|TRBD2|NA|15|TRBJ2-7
TGTGCCAGCAGCGAGCGGGGGATCTCGGGGGATCAGCAGTACTTC
CASSERGISGDQQYF
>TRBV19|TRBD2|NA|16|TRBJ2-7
TGTGCCAGTAGTCATTCCGGGACTAGCATTTTCCACGAGCAGTACTTC
CASSHSGTSIFHEQYF
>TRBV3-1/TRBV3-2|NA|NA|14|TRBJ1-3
TGTGCCAGCAGCCAAGGTAGCTCTGGAAACACCATATATTTT
CASSQGSSGNTIYF
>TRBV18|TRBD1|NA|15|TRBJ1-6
TGTGCCAGCTCACCACGGACAGGGACAGGTTCACCCCTCCACTTT
CASSPRTGTGSPLHF
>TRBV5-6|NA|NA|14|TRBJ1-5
TGTGCCAGCAGCTTGGCTGGGCGGGGTCAGCCCCAGCATTTT
CASSLAGRGQPQHF
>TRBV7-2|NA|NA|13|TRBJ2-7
TGTGCCAGCAGCGCCCACGGAGGGTGGGAGCAGTACTTC
CASSAHGGWEQYF
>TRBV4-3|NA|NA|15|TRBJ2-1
TGCGCCAGCAGCCCCTGGCAGGTTTCCTACAATGAGCAGTTCTTC
CASSPWQVSYNEQFF
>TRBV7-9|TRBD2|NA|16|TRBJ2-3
TGTGCCAGCAGCTTACTGGCTAGCGGGGGGCCAGATACGCAGTATTTT
CASSLLASGGPDTQYF